What follows are 14 T cell receptor beta chains derived from one specimen sequenced in a study of shared clonotypes between healthy human individuals. Sequenced by immunoSEQ multiplex PCR; TCRdb stores in-frame clones only, minus some. The table includes over 2,000,000 clones, roughly 93% detected once. Naive CD8 isolation took CD45RO-negative cells positively selected for CCR7 and excluded terminally differentiated effector memory CD45RA+ cells. Specimen: naive CD8+ T cells from PBMCs. Every receptor here comes from a man aged 18 to 29 in good health. Some clones in this sample may be carry-over from other donors' samples.

This chain connects TRBV27 to TRBJ2-1; D unresolved. CDR3 length equals 16 residues. CDR1 is MNHEY, CDR2 SMNVEV, per germline (reference sequence). Trimming left V 5 bases short and J 0 bases short, with 14 bases between. The DNA of the CDR3 is TGTGCCAGCAGTCCCTGGAGCGCGAGCTCCTACAATGAGCAGTTCTTC. Protein sequence: CASSPWSASSYNEQFF.

The genes are TRBV6-5 and TRBJ1-2; D gene unclear. This CDR3 has 13 residues. V was pared by 2 bases and J by 4 bases, with 8 bases between. Germline values: CDR1 MNHEY, CDR2 SVGAGI. The CDR3 nucleotides read TGTGCCAGCAGTTACCCAGGAACCTATGGCTACACCTTC. Residues: CASSYPGTYGYTF.

This clone was counted a single time. V and J are TRBV2 and TRBJ2-1; TRBD2 matches at 13 bases. This CDR3 has 16 residues. With 6 bases clipped from V and 8 bases from J, the junction kept 10 bases outside the gene matches. Looked up from germline, CDR1 is SNHLY and CDR2 is FYNNEI. Written as DNA, the CDR3 is TGTGCCAGCAGAGATGTGACTAGCGGGAGGCTCGATGAGCAGTTCTTC. Encoded protein: CASRDVTSGRLDEQFF.

The gene calls are TRBV19 and TRBJ1-2, with TRBD1 identical over 10 bases. The V segment lost 3 bases and the J segment 4 bases; nucleotides outside the gene matches: 11. The CDR3 is 17 amino acids. Germline CDR1 is LNHDA and CDR2 is SQIVND (reference sequence). CDR3 nucleotide sequence: TGTGCCAGTAGTATCTCGTGGAGGGACAGGGGTTCCTATGGCTACACCTTC. It codes for CASSISWRDRGSYGYTF.

Remarks on this clone: A single base separates this from a much larger clone, so it may be a read error. V and J are TRBV19 and TRBJ2-1; TRBD2 aligns across 11 bases. The CDR3 extends over 15 amino acids. Looked up from germline, CDR1 is LNHDA and CDR2 is SQIVND (reference sequence). V was pared by 5 bases and J by 0 bases, with 0 bases of the junction left unmatched. The CDR3 bases are TGTGCCAGTAGTGGACTAGCGGGCTCCTACAATGAGCAGTTCTTC. It yields the protein CASSGLAGSYNEQFF. The whole variable domain, filled in from reference TRBV19 and TRBJ2-1, reads DGGITQSPKYLFRKEGQNVTLSCEQNLNHDAMYWYRQDPGQGLRLIYYSQIVNDFQKGDIAEGYSVSREKKESFPLTVTSAQKNPTAFYLCASSGLAGSYNEQFFGPGTRLTVL.

The chain uses TRBV7-7 and TRBJ2-3, with a tentative D call TRBD2 (6 bases). The CDR3 has 14 amino acids. With 8 bases removed from V and 2 bases from J, the gap between germline ends came to 14 bases. Germline lookup yields CDR1 SSHAT and CDR2 FNYEAQ (reference sequence). CDR3 in amino acids: CASSAGLYTDTQYF. CDR3 nucleotides: TGTGCCAGCTCCGCGGGACTCTACACAGATACGCAGTATTTT.

The chain joins TRBV27 to TRBJ1-2; D is unclear. The CDR3 loop spans 13 amino acids. Germline V gives CDR1 MNHEY, CDR2 SMNVEV (reference sequence). V lost 8 bases and J lost 2, with 12 bases in between. The CDR3 is CASGLSLNYGYTF. The CDR3 DNA reads as TGTGCCAGCGGGCTCTCTTTGAACTATGGCTACACCTTC.

The V gene is TRBV9, the J gene TRBJ1-4; the D gene is possibly TRBD1 (5 bases). The germline gives CDR1 SGDLS, CDR2 YYNGEE. The CDR3 totals 14 residues. Trimming cost V 3 bases and J 8 bases, with 14 bases left between them. CDR3 nucleotide sequence: TGTGCCAGCAGCGGAGGGGCCCGGGAAGAAAAACTGTTTTTT. Amino acids: CASSGGAREEKLFF. The whole variable domain, remainder taken from reference TRBV9 and TRBJ1-4, is DSGVTQTPKHLITATGQRVTLRCSPRSGDLSVYWYQQSLDQGLQFLIQYYNGEERAKGNILERFSAQQFPDLHSELNLSSLELGDSALYFCASSGGAREEKLFFGSGTQLSVL.

This chain links TRBV2 with TRBJ1-5; D unclear. V shed 7 bases and J shed 8 bases, with 15 bases lying between them. Germline V gives CDR1 SNHLY, CDR2 FYNNEI. This CDR3 has 13 amino acids. Here the CDR3 DNA reads TGTGCCAGCAAGCTGGGAGGGAAGAAGCCCCAGCATTTT. Translating it yields CASKLGGKKPQHF.

J is TRBJ1-2 and V is TRBV19; D is unresolved. Trimming pared 11 bases from V and 3 bases from J, leaving 13 bases between. The CDR3 has 12 amino acids. Germline CDR1 reads LNHDA; CDR2 reads SQIVND (reference sequence). The CDR3 bases are TGTGCCGGAGGCCGCCCGGACTATGGCTACACCTTC. Residues: CAGGRPDYGYTF.

The table lists this clone with a few counts. The chain has TRBV4-1 and TRBJ1-1; D not certain. CDR1 and CDR2 (germline): MGHRA, YSYEKL. Trimming took off 4 bases at V and 2 bases at J, with 8 bases between the two ends. The CDR3 has 13 residues. The CDR3 coding sequence is TGCGCCAGCAGCCCCCACACAAACACTGAAGCTTTCTTT. It codes for CASSPHTNTEAFF.

The chain joins TRBV7-9 to TRBJ2-5; D remains ambiguous. With the DNA end fitting TRBJ2-7 better, the J assignment may be wrong. The CDR3 is 14 residues long. Germline lookup yields CDR1 SEHNR and CDR2 FQNEAQ (reference sequence). CDR3: CASSLSSRSYEQYF. CDR3 nucleotide sequence: TGTGCCAGCAGCTTATCGAGCAGATCCTACGAGCAGTACTTC.

The chain carries TRBV9 and TRBJ1-6; the D gene is possibly TRBD1 (6 bases). Trimming took off 3 bases at V and 7 bases at J, with 14 bases between the two ends. The CDR3 has 15 amino acids. Germline values: CDR1 SGDLS, CDR2 YYNGEE. As DNA, the CDR3 is TGTGCCAGCAGCGATAGGGGACAACCAAATTCACCCCTCCACTTT. Protein sequence: CASSDRGQPNSPLHF.

This sequence joins TRBV11-1 and TRBJ1-2; 7 bases map to TRBD1. Germline CDR1 and CDR2: SGHAT and FQDESV (reference sequence). The CDR3 extends over 13 amino acids. Unmatched junction bases numbered 10, after V lost 5 bases and J lost 10 bases. CDR3 protein: CASSTRTGGFYTF. In DNA, the CDR3 is TGTGCCAGCAGCACAAGGACAGGTGGTTTCTACACCTTC.